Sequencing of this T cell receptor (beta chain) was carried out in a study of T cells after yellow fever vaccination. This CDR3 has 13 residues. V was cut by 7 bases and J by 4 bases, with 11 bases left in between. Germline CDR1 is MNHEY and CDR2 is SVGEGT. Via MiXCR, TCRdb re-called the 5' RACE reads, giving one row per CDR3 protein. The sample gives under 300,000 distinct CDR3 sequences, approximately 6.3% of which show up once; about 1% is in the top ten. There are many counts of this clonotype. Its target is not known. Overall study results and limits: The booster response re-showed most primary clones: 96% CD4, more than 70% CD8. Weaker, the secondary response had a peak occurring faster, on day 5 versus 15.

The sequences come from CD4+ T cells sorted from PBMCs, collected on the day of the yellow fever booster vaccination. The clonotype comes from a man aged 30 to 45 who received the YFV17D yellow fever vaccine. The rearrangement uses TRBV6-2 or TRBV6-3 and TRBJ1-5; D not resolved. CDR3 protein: CASTPTRNQPQHF. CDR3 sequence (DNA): TGTGCCAGCACCCCCACCCGAAATCAGCCCCAGCATTTT.